One and the same sample provided the 6 T cell receptor beta chains below, sequenced in a study of monozygotic twins with inflammatory bowel disease. TCRdb reprocessed the 5' RACE reads and reports one entry per CDR3 protein, with no DNA. Its clone listing holds over 350,000 distinct CDR3 sequences. Sequenced: blood. The receptors originated from a human donor with ulcerative colitis or Crohn's disease, or a healthy co-twin of an affected twin (not recorded which).

This chain joins TRBV5-1 and TRBJ1-1. Germline lookup yields CDR1 SGHRS and CDR2 YFSETQ. The CDR3 length is 13 residues. CDR3 loop: CASSLVPTAEAFF.

V usage is TRBV20-1 and J usage is TRBJ1-1; TCRdb outputs TRBD1, but without DNA this stays unchecked. CDR3 length: 13 amino acids. Germline CDR1 and CDR2: DFQATT and SNEGSKA (reference sequence). The CDR3 here is CSASLAGGTEAFF.

V is TRBV5-1 and J is TRBJ1-2; TCRdb's D call of TRBD1 is untestable without DNA. CDR1 and CDR2 (germline): SGHRS, YFSETQ. CDR3 length: 16 amino acids. CDR3 sequence: CASSPSDRGRFDGYTF.

The rearrangement uses TRBV7-8 and TRBJ1-5; TCRdb indicates TRBD1, and absent DNA this call remains unverified. The germline CDR1 and CDR2 sequences are SGHVS and FQNEAQ. This CDR3 is 16 amino acids long. The CDR3 protein is CASSPMGQPSNQPQHF. Full variable domain (missing parts from reference TRBV7-8 and TRBJ1-5): GAGVSQSPRYKVAKRGQDVALRCDPISGHVSLFWYQQALGQGPEFLTYFQNEAQLDKSGLPSDRFFAERPEGSVSTLKIQRTQQEDSAVYLCASSPMGQPSNQPQHFGDGTRLSIL.

The rearrangement joins TRBV29-1 to TRBJ1-2; without DNA, the TCRdb call of TRBD1 cannot be checked. Germline V gene data show CDR1 as SQVTM and CDR2 as ANQGSEA. The CDR3 is 11 residues long. CDR3 amino acids: CSSGGDYGYTF.

This chain joins TRBV18 and TRBJ2-1; as DNA is missing, the TRBD1 call by TCRdb cannot be tested. Germline V gene data show CDR1 as KGHSH and CDR2 as LQKENI. The CDR3 extends over 14 amino acids. CDR3 sequence: CASSPDSLYNEQFF.